The clone carrying this T cell receptor beta chain was observed at least ten times. Its antigen remains unknown. Samples had at least 6.5 million PBMCs isolated from them. The data derive from a study of blood T cells in healthy people across ages. Study outcomes and limitations: In long-lived donors, naive CD4+ cell counts and diversity exceeded those of aged donors. Estimates based on one million T cells were treated as lower bounds.

Together with a sample-barcoded 5' primer, a J-beta primer mix was included in a second PCR lasting roughly 6 to 12 cycles. A single record per CDR3 protein comes from TCRdb applying MiXCR to the 5' RACE reads. The sample lists under 950,000 distinct CDR3 sequences, about 20% seen once, with roughly a fifth in the top ten. The V and J ends lost 8 bases and 4 bases respectively, with 12 bases between them. CDR1 and CDR2 from the germline V gene are MNHNY and SVGAGI (reference sequence). The CDR3 runs to 13 residues. Sequenced: blood. The J gene is TRBJ2-1, the V gene TRBV6-6; perhaps TRBD1 as D (6 bases). The source is a man aged 65 to 85 in good health. The CDR3 DNA is TGTGCCAGCTCGAGAGGGGGATACAATGAGCAGTTCTTC. Encoded protein: CASSRGGYNEQFF.